The rows below give T cell receptor beta chains drawn from one sample of a study of T cells in Graves' hyperthyroidism and ophthalmopathy. TCRdb reanalysed the multiplex PCR reads using MiXCR and keeps one entry per CDR3 protein. The sample comprises about 360,000 distinct CDR3 sequences, roughly 13% of which are singletons, and roughly 20% rests with the top ten. The sequenced material came from blood. The source of these receptors is a man aged 25 to 40 with Graves' hyperthyroidism that later progressed to Graves' ophthalmopathy. Both conserved end residues are part of each CDR3. A D gene is named only where the DNA matches it firmly. Size is stated for part of the rows, as once, few or many counts, or as a class when the clone is expanded.

size: many
V: TRBV28
J: TRBJ2-3
D: TRBD2
DNA: TGTGCCAGCAGTGATACCGGGACTAGCCTCGATACGCAGTATTTT
CDR3: CASSDTGTSLDTQYF

size: many
V: TRBV5-1
J: TRBJ2-7
D: NA
DNA: TGCGCCAGCAGCTATACAGCAACAGGGCTCAGCGAGCAGTACTTC
CDR3: CASSYTATGLSEQYF

size: many
V: TRBV19
J: TRBJ1-4
D: NA
DNA: TGTGCCAGTAGTAGCAGAGGACGGACTCGCGAAAAACTGTTTTTT
CDR3: CASSSRGRTREKLFF

size: many
V: TRBV7-9
J: TRBJ2-1
D: NA
DNA: TGTGCCAGCAGACCTACTAGTCCGAATGAGCAGTTCTTC
CDR3: CASRPTSPNEQFF

size: many
V: TRBV24-1
J: TRBJ2-1
D: NA
DNA: TGTGCCACCAGTGATTTAAAGAGGAGGCTGAGCTCCTACAATGAGCAGTTCTTC
CDR3: CATSDLKRRLSSYNEQFF

size: NA
V: TRBV27
J: TRBJ2-7
D: NA
DNA: TGTGCCAGCAGATCTCAGGGGGGTGGTGAGCAGTACTTC
CDR3: CASRSQGGGEQYF

size: few
V: TRBV24-1
J: TRBJ2-7
D: NA
DNA: TGTGCCACCAGTGATTCAGGGCAAGCCTACGAGCAGTACTTC
CDR3: CATSDSGQAYEQYF

size: many
V: TRBV7-9
J: TRBJ1-1
D: NA
DNA: TGTGCCAGCAGCCCCTCACGGGGCACTGAAGCTTTCTTT
CDR3: CASSPSRGTEAFF

size: many
V: TRBV28
J: TRBJ1-2
D: TRBD1
DNA: TGTGCCAGCAGCACCTCGGGACAGGGTGTGGATGGCTACACCTTC
CDR3: CASSTSGQGVDGYTF

size: NA
V: TRBV7-9
J: TRBJ2-7
D: TRBD1
DNA: TGTGCCAGCAGCTCCCCGACAGGGAACTACGAGCAGTACTTC
CDR3: CASSSPTGNYEQYF

size: few
V: TRBV7-9
J: TRBJ2-7
D: NA
DNA: TGTGCCAGCAGTACCTCCGGGGGCGACTACGAGCAGTACTTC
CDR3: CASSTSGGDYEQYF

size: few
V: TRBV4-2
J: TRBJ1-1
D: NA
DNA: TGTGCCAGCAGCCAAGATAAGGGGCGGACTGAAGCTTTCTTT
CDR3: CASSQDKGRTEAFF

size: NA
V: TRBV6-1
J: TRBJ2-7
D: NA
DNA: TGTGCCAGCAGGATATCAGGTTCCTTCTACGAGCAGTACTTC
CDR3: CASRISGSFYEQYF

size: NA
V: TRBV29-1
J: TRBJ1-4
D: NA
DNA: TGCAGCGTTGCAGGCCCCTATAATGAAAAACTGTTTTTT
CDR3: CSVAGPYNEKLFF

size: few
V: TRBV12-3/TRBV12-4
J: TRBJ2-1
D: NA
DNA: TGTGCCAGCAGTTTTAGTTCCTCCTACAATGAGCAGTTCTTC
CDR3: CASSFSSSYNEQFF

size: NA
V: TRBV30
J: TRBJ1-3
D: NA
DNA: TGTGCGCGGCTCTCTGGAAACACCATATATTTT
CDR3: CARLSGNTIYF

size: many
V: TRBV7-9
J: TRBJ2-7
D: NA
DNA: TGTGCCAGCAGCCACATTACTGGGGAGCAGTACTTC
CDR3: CASSHITGEQYF

size: NA
V: TRBV29-1
J: TRBJ2-1
D: NA
DNA: TGCAGCGTTGTCTGGGGGGCTGAGCAGTTCTTC
CDR3: CSVVWGAEQFF

size: NA
V: TRBV12-3/TRBV12-4
J: TRBJ1-3
D: TRBD1
DNA: TGTGCCAGCAGTTGGGACAGGGCTGGAAACACCATATATTTT
CDR3: CASSWDRAGNTIYF

size: few
V: TRBV7-2
J: TRBJ2-3
D: NA
DNA: TGTGCCAGCAGCTTAGGCGGTGCGGGGGCGCCTTTCCGAAATACGCAGTATTTT
CDR3: CASSLGGAGAPFRNTQYF

size: NA
V: TRBV10-1
J: TRBJ2-1
D: TRBD2
DNA: TGCGCCAGCAGTGAGTCTCCACTAGCGGGGGGTAACAATGAGCAGTTCTTC
CDR3: CASSESPLAGGNNEQFF

size: many
V: TRBV12-3/TRBV12-4
J: TRBJ2-5
D: TRBD2
DNA: TGTGCCAGCAGTGTAGCGGGGGGCGCACAAGAGACCCAGTACTTC
CDR3: CASSVAGGAQETQYF

size: NA
V: TRBV10-3
J: TRBJ1-1
D: TRBD1
DNA: TGTGCCATCAGGGGACAGGGGGACACTGAAGCTTTCTTT
CDR3: CAIRGQGDTEAFF

size: NA
V: TRBV4-2
J: TRBJ1-5
D: NA
DNA: TGTGCCAGCAGCCAAGGGGATTACAGAGCACTTAGCAATCAGCCCCAGCATTTT
CDR3: CASSQGDYRALSNQPQHF

size: NA
V: TRBV19
J: TRBJ1-6
D: NA
DNA: TGTGCCAGTAGTTTAGACGGAGACTCCTATAATTCACCCCTCCACTTT
CDR3: CASSLDGDSYNSPLHF

size: many
V: TRBV6-1
J: TRBJ1-5
D: TRBD1
DNA: TGTGCCAGCAGCCGGGACAGGAGTAGCAATCAGCCCCAGCATTTT
CDR3: CASSRDRSSNQPQHF

size: few
V: TRBV4-1
J: TRBJ2-5
D: NA
DNA: TGCGCCAGCAGCCAAGATGAGATACCTACGAGAACGCAGTACTTC
CDR3: CASSQDEIPTRTQYF

size: few
V: TRBV20-1
J: TRBJ2-5
D: TRBD1
DNA: TGCAGTGCTAGAGATCCCGGGACAGGGGGGGCGGCCCAGTACTTC
CDR3: CSARDPGTGGAAQYF

size: many
V: TRBV3-1
J: TRBJ2-3
D: TRBD2
DNA: TGTGCCAGCAGCCAAGAGCTAGCGGGGGTCACAGATACGCAGTATTTT
CDR3: CASSQELAGVTDTQYF